This TCR beta chain was identified during a study of shared clonotypes between healthy human individuals. Sequencing was performed with immunoSEQ multiplex PCR; in TCRdb, only in-frame clones are kept and a portion is missing. Of around 1.4 million clones in the sample, 98% were seen once. V dropped 5 bases and J dropped 2; count of bases not matched to a gene: 9. CDR1 and CDR2 (germline): LNHDA, SQIVND (reference sequence). This CDR3 spans 16 amino acids. As regards this clone: Its antigen is unknown.

Study outcomes and limitations: The study found lower generation probabilities in non-shared clonotypes than in those shared by all four donors.

Specimen: naive CD4+ T cells sorted from blood. The subset here: CD45RA+ positively selected. The TCR was taken from a man aged 25 to 40 in good health. The chain employs TRBV19 and TRBJ1-5, with 7 nucleotides matching TRBD1. CDR3 sequence reads: CASSHNRGGGNQPQHF. CDR3 sequence (DNA): TGTGCCAGTAGTCACAACAGGGGAGGCGGCAATCAGCCCCAGCATTTT.